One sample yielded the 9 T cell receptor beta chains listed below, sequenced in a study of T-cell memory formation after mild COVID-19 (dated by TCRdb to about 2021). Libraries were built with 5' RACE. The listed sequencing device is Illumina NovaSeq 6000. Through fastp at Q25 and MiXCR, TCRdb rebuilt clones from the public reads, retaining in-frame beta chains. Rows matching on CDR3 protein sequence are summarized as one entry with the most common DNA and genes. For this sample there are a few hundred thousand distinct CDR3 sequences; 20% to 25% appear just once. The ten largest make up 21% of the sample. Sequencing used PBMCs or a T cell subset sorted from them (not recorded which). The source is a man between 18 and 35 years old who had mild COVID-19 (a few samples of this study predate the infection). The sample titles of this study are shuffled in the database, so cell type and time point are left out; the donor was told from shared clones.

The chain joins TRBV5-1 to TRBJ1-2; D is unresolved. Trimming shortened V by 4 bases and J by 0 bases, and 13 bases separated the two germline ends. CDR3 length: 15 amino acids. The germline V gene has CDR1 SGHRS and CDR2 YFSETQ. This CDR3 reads CASSAGGSSNYGYTF. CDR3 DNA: TGCGCCAGCAGCGCGGGTGGCAGCTCTAACTATGGCTACACCTTC.

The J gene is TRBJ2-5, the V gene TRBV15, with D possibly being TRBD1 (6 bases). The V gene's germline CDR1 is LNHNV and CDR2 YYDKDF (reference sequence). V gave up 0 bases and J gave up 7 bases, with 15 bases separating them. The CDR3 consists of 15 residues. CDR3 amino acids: CATSRDTEGGRTQYF. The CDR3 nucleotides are TGTGCCACCAGCAGAGATACAGAAGGGGGAAGGACCCAGTACTTC.

The CDR3 sequence is CASSLRDISGELFF. DNA of the CDR3: TGTGCCAGCAGCCTAAGGGACATCTCCGGGGAGCTGTTTTTT. V and J are TRBV7-8 and TRBJ2-2; tentatively, D is TRBD1 (6 bases). The CDR3 extends over 14 amino acids. The germline V gene encodes CDR1 SGHVS and CDR2 FQNEAQ. The V and J ends lost 5 bases and 6 bases respectively, with 13 bases between them.

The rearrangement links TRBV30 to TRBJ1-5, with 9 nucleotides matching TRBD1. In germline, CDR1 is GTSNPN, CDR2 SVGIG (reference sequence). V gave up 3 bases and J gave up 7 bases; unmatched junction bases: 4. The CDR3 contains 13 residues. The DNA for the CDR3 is TGTGCCTGGAGCGTTACAGGGGGCCAGCCCCAGCATTTT. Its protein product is CAWSVTGGQPQHF.

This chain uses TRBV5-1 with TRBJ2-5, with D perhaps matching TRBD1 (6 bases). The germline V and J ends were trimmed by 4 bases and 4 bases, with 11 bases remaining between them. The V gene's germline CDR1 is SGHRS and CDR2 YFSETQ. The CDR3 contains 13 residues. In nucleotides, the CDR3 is TGCGCCAGCAGCGGTCAGGGGATAGAGACCCAGTACTTC. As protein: CASSGQGIETQYF.

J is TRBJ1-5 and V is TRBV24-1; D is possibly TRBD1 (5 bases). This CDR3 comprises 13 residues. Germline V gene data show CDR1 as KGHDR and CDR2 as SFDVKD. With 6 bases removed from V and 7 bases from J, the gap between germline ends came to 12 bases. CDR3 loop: CATSSAGLQPQHF. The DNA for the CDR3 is TGTGCCACCAGTAGTGCGGGGCTCCAGCCCCAGCATTTT.

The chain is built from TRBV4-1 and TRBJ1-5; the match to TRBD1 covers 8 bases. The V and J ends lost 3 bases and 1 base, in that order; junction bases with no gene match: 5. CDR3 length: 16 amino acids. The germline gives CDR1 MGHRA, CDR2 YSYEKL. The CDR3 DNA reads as TGCGCCAGCAGCCACGGACAGGGCTGGAGCAATCAGCCCCAGCATTTT. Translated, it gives CASSHGQGWSNQPQHF.

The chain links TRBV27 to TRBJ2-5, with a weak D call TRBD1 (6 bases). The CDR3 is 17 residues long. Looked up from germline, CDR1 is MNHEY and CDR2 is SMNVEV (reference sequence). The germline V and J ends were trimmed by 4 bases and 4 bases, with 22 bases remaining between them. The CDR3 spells CASSSMTGLTLGETQYF. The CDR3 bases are TGTGCCAGCAGTTCCATGACAGGTCTCACGCTTGGAGAGACCCAGTACTTC.

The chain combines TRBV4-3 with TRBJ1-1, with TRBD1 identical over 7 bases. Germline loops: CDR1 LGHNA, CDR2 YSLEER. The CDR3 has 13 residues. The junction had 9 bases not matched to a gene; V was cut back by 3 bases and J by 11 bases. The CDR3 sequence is CASSHTNRGGAFF. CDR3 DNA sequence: TGCGCCAGCAGCCATACGAACAGGGGAGGGGCTTTCTTT.